The 16 T cell receptor beta chains below come from one sample, sequenced in a study of blood T cell repertoires in COVID-19. The data were produced by immunoSEQ multiplex PCR, yet TCRdb's version contains in-frame clones alone and is incomplete. The sample has roughly 160,000 clones, roughly 89% seen once. Input material: peripheral blood. Receptors originate from a woman in her 70s with COVID-19, enrolled during active disease.

This clone appeared a single time. This chain joins TRBV5-1 and TRBJ2-2; 9 bases match TRBD2. CDR1 is SGHRS, CDR2 YFSETQ, per germline. After removal of 0 bases from V and 3 bases from J, the junction contained 6 bases not matched to a gene. This CDR3 contains 17 residues. The CDR3 DNA reads TGCGCCAGCAGCTTGGGTAGCGGGGGCCGGGACACCGGGGAGCTGTTTTTT. Its protein is CASSLGSGGRDTGELFF.

The rearrangement uses TRBV4-1 and TRBJ2-1, with D possibly being TRBD2 (5 bases). The V end lost 3 bases, the J end lost 5 bases, and 8 bases lay between the germline ends. Germline V lookup: CDR1 MGHRA, CDR2 YSYEKL. This CDR3 comprises 13 residues. The CDR3 loop is CASSQAGDNEQFF. Written as DNA, the CDR3 is TGCGCCAGCAGCCAGGCCGGGGACAATGAGCAGTTCTTC.

The rearrangement uses TRBV18 and TRBJ2-3; D might be TRBD1 (6 bases). Trimming took off 3 bases at V and 2 bases at J, with 9 bases between the two ends. The CDR3 is made up of 14 amino acids. Per the germline V gene, CDR1 is KGHSH and CDR2 is LQKENI. CDR3 sequence: CASSPQGHTDTQYF. Written as DNA, the CDR3 is TGTGCCAGCTCACCCCAGGGACACACAGATACGCAGTATTTT.

The chain has TRBV28 and TRBJ1-5; 9 bases line up with TRBD1. Germline lookup yields CDR1 MDHEN and CDR2 SYDVKM. The trim removed 5 bases at V and 7 bases at J, leaving 6 bases unmatched. The CDR3 sequence is 14 residues long. CDR3 bases: TGTGCCAGCAGTGCCGGGACAGGGAGACAGCCCCAGCATTTT. Translated: CASSAGTGRQPQHF.

V usage is TRBV5-1 and J usage is TRBJ1-2; TRBD1 matches 9 bases. The junction had 8 bases not matched to a gene; V was cut back by 0 bases and J by 8 bases. CDR3 length equals 15 residues. CDR1 and CDR2 (germline): SGHRS, YFSETQ. The CDR3 here is CASSLAGQGIFGYTF. In DNA form, the CDR3 reads TGCGCCAGCAGCTTGGCGGGACAGGGAATTTTCGGCTACACCTTC.

This chain's CDR3 is CASSSSGGLYNEQFF. CDR3 sequence (DNA): TGTGCCAGCAGTTCTAGCGGGGGCCTTTACAATGAGCAGTTCTTC. V usage is TRBV6-6 and J usage is TRBJ2-1, with 10 positions matching TRBD2. The V gene's germline CDR1 is MNHNY and CDR2 SVGAGI (reference sequence). The CDR3 consists of 15 residues. V gave up 4 bases and J gave up 4 bases; unmatched junction bases: 4.

This chain joins TRBV11-3 and TRBJ1-1; D possibly corresponds to TRBD1 (5 bases). V lost 3 bases to trimming and J lost 1 base, with 18 bases between them. This CDR3 has 17 residues. Looked up from germline, CDR1 is SGHNT and CDR2 is YENEEA. Here the CDR3 reads CASSFATLAGRNTEAFF. CDR3 bases: TGTGCCAGCAGCTTCGCCACCTTGGCGGGGCGGAACACTGAAGCTTTCTTT.

This clone showed up just once. The DNA of the CDR3 is TGTGCCAGCAGCTTAAACTCCGGGACAGGGGCTGGGGGCTACACCTTC. Amino acid sequence: CASSLNSGTGAGGYTF. The V gene is TRBV7-8, the J gene TRBJ1-2, with 10 positions matching TRBD1. This CDR3 spans 16 amino acids. The trim removed 2 bases at V and 8 bases at J, leaving 11 bases unmatched. In germline, CDR1 is SGHVS, CDR2 FQNEAQ.

The V gene is TRBV5-6, the J gene TRBJ2-2, with TRBD1 identical over 11 bases. This CDR3 spans 15 amino acids. Trimming cost V 4 bases and J 6 bases; bases outside gene matches: 5. CDR1 is SGHDT and CDR2 is YYEEEE in the germline V gene. The CDR3 sequence is CASSRDRGSPGELFF. Written as DNA, the CDR3 is TGTGCCAGCAGCAGGGACAGGGGGAGCCCCGGGGAGCTGTTTTTT.

CDR3 nucleotides: TGTGCCAGCAGAGGGGAGGGTGAAGAGACCCAGTACTTC. Translated, it gives CASRGEGEETQYF. V is TRBV7-2 and J is TRBJ2-5; 7 bases map to TRBD2. Trimming at V came to 6 bases and at J to 3 bases, leaving 4 bases not matched to a gene. The CDR3 consists of 13 residues. Germline assignment: CDR1 SGHTA and CDR2 FQGNSA.

This clone was counted a single time. The genes are TRBV29-1 and TRBJ1-2; a possible D gene is TRBD1 (5 bases). The V end was cut by 0 bases, the J end by 8 bases, with 13 bases between. Germline values: CDR1 SQVTM, CDR2 ANQGSEA. The CDR3 is 13 amino acids. DNA of the CDR3: TGCAGCGTTGAAGATCGGCAGGGTAAAGGCTACACCTTC. It translates to CSVEDRQGKGYTF.

This clone appeared a single time. The chain combines TRBV7-9 with TRBJ2-5, with 8 bases matching TRBD2. The CDR3 has 14 residues. Per the germline V gene, CDR1 is SEHNR and CDR2 is FQNEAQ (reference sequence). The V and J ends lost 6 bases and 5 bases, in that order; junction bases with no gene match: 8. CDR3 coding DNA: TGTGCCAGCAGGCCCGGGGGGGGGATGGAGACCCAGTACTTC. The encoded protein is CASRPGGGMETQYF.

This clone has just one count. The chain combines TRBV6-5 with TRBJ1-1; TRBD1 agrees at 9 bases. Germline V gene lookup returns CDR1 MNHEY and CDR2 SVGAGI. The ends lost 6 bases at V and 1 base at J; junction bases unmatched: 6. This CDR3 spans 15 amino acids. The CDR3 region has the DNA TGTGCCAGCAGGAGCGCGGGACAGGGGAACACTGAAGCTTTCTTT. Its protein product is CASRSAGQGNTEAFF.

The chain carries TRBV4-2 and TRBJ2-5, with 10 bases matching TRBD2. V dropped 4 bases and J dropped 1; count of bases not matched to a gene: 12. Germline V gives CDR1 LGHNA, CDR2 YNFKEQ. The CDR3 consists of 18 residues. CDR3 protein: CASSLRAGGPSGQETQYF. DNA of the CDR3: TGTGCCAGCAGCCTTCGAGCGGGGGGGCCTTCGGGCCAAGAGACCCAGTACTTC.

The chain is built from TRBV20-1 and TRBJ2-1; the match to TRBD1 covers 7 bases. The CDR3 length is 12 residues. V lost 3 bases and J lost 8; bases outside the gene matches: 4. CDR1 and CDR2 (germline): DFQATT, SNEGSKA (reference sequence). Here the CDR3 reads CSASRGGDEQFF. The CDR3, as DNA: TGCAGTGCTAGTCGAGGGGGCGATGAGCAGTTCTTC.

The CDR3 nucleotides are TGTGCCATCAGTGGGGGACAGGGCAGAAATGAAAAACTGTTTTTT. This sequence encodes CAISGGQGRNEKLFF. The chain links TRBV10-3 to TRBJ1-4; TRBD1 aligns across 9 bases. Germline values: CDR1 ENHRY, CDR2 SYGVKD. The CDR3 loop spans 15 amino acids. Losses at the gene ends were 4 bases for V and 5 bases for J; bases not matched to a gene: 5.